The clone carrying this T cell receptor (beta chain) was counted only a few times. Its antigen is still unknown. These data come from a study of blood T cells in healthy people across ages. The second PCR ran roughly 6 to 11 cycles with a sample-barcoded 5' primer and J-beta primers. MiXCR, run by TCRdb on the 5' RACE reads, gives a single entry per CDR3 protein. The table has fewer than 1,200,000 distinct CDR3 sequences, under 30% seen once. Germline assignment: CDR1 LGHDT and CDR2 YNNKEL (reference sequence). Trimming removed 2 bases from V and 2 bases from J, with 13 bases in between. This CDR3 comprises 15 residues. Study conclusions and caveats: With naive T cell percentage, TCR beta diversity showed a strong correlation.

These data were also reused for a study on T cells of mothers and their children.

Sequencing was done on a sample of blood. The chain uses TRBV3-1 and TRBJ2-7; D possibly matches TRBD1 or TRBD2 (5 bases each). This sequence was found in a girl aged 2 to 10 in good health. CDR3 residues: CASSQRGEFPYEQYF. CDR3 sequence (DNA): TGTGCCAGCAGCCAAAGGGGAGAGTTTCCCTACGAGCAGTACTTC.